A single sample gave rise to the 13 T cell receptor beta chains below, sequenced in a study of identical twins. Using its own MiXCR run on the 5' RACE reads, TCRdb lists one record per CDR3 protein. The sample holds about 250,000 distinct CDR3 sequences, 6.5% to 9.5% seen once. These data were likewise used in another study, on yellow fever vaccine responses in identical twins.

The specimen sequenced was CD8+ T cells sorted from blood. Receptors were obtained from a woman aged 18-29 years in good health.

This clonotype was detected only a few times. This chain uses TRBV5-1 with TRBJ2-7, with D maybe TRBD2 (6 bases). CDR1 is SGHRS and CDR2 is YFSETQ in the germline V gene. The CDR3 is 13 residues long. V shed 5 bases and J shed 2 bases, with 11 bases lying between them. This chain's CDR3 is CASRVGSAYEQYF. DNA for the CDR3: TGCGCCAGCAGGGTCGGGAGTGCCTACGAGCAGTACTTC.

This clonotype has at least ten counts. The genes are TRBV6-5 and TRBJ2-7; 11 bases match TRBD2. The CDR3 consists of 17 residues. Trimming took 4 bases from V and 7 from J; bases not matched to a gene: 15. CDR1 is MNHEY, CDR2 SVGAGI, per germline. The CDR3 DNA follows: TGTGCCAGCAGTTTTGCACAGCCGTCACTAGCGGGAGTTGAGCAGTACTTC. Its translation: CASSFAQPSLAGVEQYF.

This clonotype was counted ten times or more. The chain combines TRBV14 with TRBJ1-5; D unclear. Per the germline V gene, CDR1 is SGHDN and CDR2 is FVKESK. This CDR3 spans 15 amino acids. Trimming took 4 bases from V and 2 from J, leaving 12 bases between them. The CDR3 spells CASSPHIVGNQPQHF. CDR3 sequence (DNA): TGTGCCAGCAGCCCCCATATAGTGGGCAATCAGCCCCAGCATTTT.

This clonotype has at least ten counts. The rearrangement joins TRBV6-4 to TRBJ2-1, with D maybe TRBD2 (5 bases). Germline values: CDR1 MRHNA, CDR2 SNTAGT. Deletions cut 4 bases from V and 8 bases from J, with 18 bases between. The CDR3 is 15 residues long. The DNA of the CDR3 is TGTGCCAGCAGTGGAGCGGCAGGAGAGTATGATGAGCAGTTCTTC. Its translation: CASSGAAGEYDEQFF.

The chain employs TRBV20-1 and TRBJ1-2, with TRBD1 matching over 10 bases. Germline loops: CDR1 DFQATT, CDR2 SNEGSKA (reference sequence). This CDR3 comprises 13 residues. The junction had 7 bases not matched to a gene; V was cut back by 5 bases and J by 7 bases. The CDR3 nucleotides are TGCAGTGCTGAGGGGGGACAGGGGCTTGGCTACACCTTC. Its protein product is CSAEGGQGLGYTF.

This chain joins TRBV4-3 and TRBJ2-7; tentatively, D is TRBD1 or TRBD2 (5 bases each). V was cut by 1 base and J by 5 bases, with 12 bases left in between. CDR1 and CDR2 (germline): LGHNA, YSLEER. This CDR3 is 14 amino acids long. The CDR3 nucleotides read TGCGCCAGCAGCCAAGCTTTCGGGGACCACGAGCAGTACTTC. It yields the protein CASSQAFGDHEQYF.

This clonotype was found a few times. The rearrangement links TRBV27 to TRBJ1-1; no reliable D call. The CDR3 is 13 residues long. V lost 10 bases to trimming and J lost 0 bases, with 12 bases between them. CDR1 MNHEY and CDR2 SMNVEV come from the germline V gene (reference sequence). As DNA, the CDR3 is TGTGCCACTACGGGCAGGCTGAACACTGAAGCTTTCTTT. This encodes CATTGRLNTEAFF.

The gene calls are TRBV3-1 and TRBJ2-2; 7 bases match TRBD2. The J segment lost 0 bases and the V segment lost 0 bases, leaving 1 base of the junction unmatched. The CDR3 consists of 16 residues. Germline-derived CDR1 and CDR2 are LGHDT and YNNKEL (reference sequence). The CDR3: CASSQDLAANTGELFF. CDR3 DNA sequence: TGTGCCAGCAGCCAAGATCTAGCGGCGAACACCGGGGAGCTGTTTTTT. Supplemented by reference TRBV3-1 and TRBJ2-2, the full variable domain reads DTAVSQTPKYLVTQMGNDKSIKCEQNLGHDTMYWYKQDSKKFLKIMFSYNNKELIINETVPNRFSPKSPDKAHLNLHINSLELGDSAVYFCASSQDLAANTGELFFGEGSRLTVL.

This clonotype showed up just a few times. V is TRBV27 and J is TRBJ2-6; D ambiguous. Per the germline V gene, CDR1 is MNHEY and CDR2 is SMNVEV (reference sequence). Trimming removed 3 bases from V and 1 base from J, with 13 bases in between. The CDR3 extends over 17 amino acids. CDR3 sequence: CASSFMSYRSGANVLTF. The CDR3 nucleotides read TGTGCCAGCAGTTTTATGAGCTATAGGTCTGGGGCCAACGTCCTGACTTTC.

The rearrangement joins TRBV10-3 to TRBJ2-1; TRBD1 aligns across 11 bases. This CDR3 is 17 amino acids long. V lost 0 bases to trimming and J lost 6 bases; unmatched junction nucleotides: 7. Per germline, CDR1 ENHRY and CDR2 SYGVKD. The CDR3 region has the DNA TGTGCCATCAGTGAGTCTTTCGGACAGGGGGCCGGCAATGAGCAGTTCTTC. Residues: CAISESFGQGAGNEQFF.

The table lists this clonotype with many counts. The chain recombines TRBV6-4 with TRBJ2-3; 10 bases fit TRBD1. Per germline, CDR1 MRHNA and CDR2 SNTAGT. The CDR3 spans 15 residues. V lost 2 bases and J lost 1; bases outside the gene matches: 0. DNA of the CDR3: TGTGCCAGCAGTGACGGGACAGGGGGCACAGATACGCAGTATTTT. Its protein product is CASSDGTGGTDTQYF.

CDR3 sequence reads: CASSFSPGAGDTQYF. The DNA for the CDR3 is TGTGCCAGCAGCTTTTCTCCGGGGGCAGGCGATACGCAGTATTTT. The rearrangement links TRBV7-2 to TRBJ2-3; D may be TRBD1 or TRBD2 (6 bases each). Germline values: CDR1 SGHTA, CDR2 FQGNSA. V lost 3 bases to trimming and J lost 6 bases, with 16 bases between them. There are 15 residues in the CDR3.

This rearrangement joins TRBV20-1 to TRBJ1-5, with D uncertain. Trimming shortened V by 5 bases and J by 0 bases, and 26 bases separated the two germline ends. This CDR3 is 19 amino acids long. CDR1 is DFQATT and CDR2 is SNEGSKA in the germline V gene (reference sequence). In nucleotides, the CDR3 is TGCAGTGCTGATCGTCATGAGCGGAGCAAAAGGGCTAGCAATCAGCCCCAGCATTTT. It is translated as CSADRHERSKRASNQPQHF.